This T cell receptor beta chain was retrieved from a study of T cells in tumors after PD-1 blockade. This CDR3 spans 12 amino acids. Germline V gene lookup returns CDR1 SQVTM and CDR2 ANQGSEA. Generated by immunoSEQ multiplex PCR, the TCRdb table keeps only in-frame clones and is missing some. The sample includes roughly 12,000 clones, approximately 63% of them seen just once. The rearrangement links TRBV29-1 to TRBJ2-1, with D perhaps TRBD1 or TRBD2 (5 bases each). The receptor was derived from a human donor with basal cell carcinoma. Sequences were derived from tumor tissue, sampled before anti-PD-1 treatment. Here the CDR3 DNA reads TGCAGGGTAGGGGAGCGGAACAATGAGCAGTTCTTC. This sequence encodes CRVGERNNEQFF.